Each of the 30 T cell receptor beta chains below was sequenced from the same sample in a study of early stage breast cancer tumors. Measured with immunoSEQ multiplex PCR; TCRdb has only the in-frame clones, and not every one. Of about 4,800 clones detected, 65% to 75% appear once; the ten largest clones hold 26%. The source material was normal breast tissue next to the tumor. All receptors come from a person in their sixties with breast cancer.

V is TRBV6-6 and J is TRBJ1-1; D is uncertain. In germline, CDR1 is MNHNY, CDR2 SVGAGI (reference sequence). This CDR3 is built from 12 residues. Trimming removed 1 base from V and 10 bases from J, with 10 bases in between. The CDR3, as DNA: TGTGCCAGCAGTTACTTTCGGGGATTAGCTTTCTTT. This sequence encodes CASSYFRGLAFF.

The CDR3 DNA reads TGTGCCAGCAGCTTGGTCGGGTCCCTGGAAACTAATGAAAAACTGTTTTTT. The encoded protein is CASSLVGSLETNEKLFF. This chain connects TRBV5-4 to TRBJ1-4; D gene uncertain. This CDR3 contains 17 residues. Germline CDR1 SGHNT, CDR2 YYREEE (reference sequence). V lost 0 bases and J lost 1, with 13 bases in between.

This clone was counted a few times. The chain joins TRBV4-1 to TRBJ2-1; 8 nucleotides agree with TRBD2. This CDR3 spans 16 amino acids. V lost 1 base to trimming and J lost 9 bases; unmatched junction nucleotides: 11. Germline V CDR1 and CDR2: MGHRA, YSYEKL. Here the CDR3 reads CASSQVFGGGLGEQFF. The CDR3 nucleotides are TGCGCCAGCAGCCAAGTATTCGGGGGGGGCCTCGGTGAGCAGTTCTTC.

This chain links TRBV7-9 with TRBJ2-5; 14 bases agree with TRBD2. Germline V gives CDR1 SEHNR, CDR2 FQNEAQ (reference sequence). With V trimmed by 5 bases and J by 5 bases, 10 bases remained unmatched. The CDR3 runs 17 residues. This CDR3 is CASSLVGTSGSRETQYF. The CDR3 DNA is TGTGCCAGCAGCCTAGTTGGGACTAGCGGGAGTCGGGAGACCCAGTACTTC.

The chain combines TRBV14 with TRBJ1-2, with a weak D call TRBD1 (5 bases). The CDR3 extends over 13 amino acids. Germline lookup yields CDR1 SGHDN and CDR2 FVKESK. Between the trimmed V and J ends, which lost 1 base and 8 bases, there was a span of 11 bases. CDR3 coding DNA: TGTGCCAGCAGCCAAGCTAGGGGCTGGGGCTACACCTTC. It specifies CASSQARGWGYTF.

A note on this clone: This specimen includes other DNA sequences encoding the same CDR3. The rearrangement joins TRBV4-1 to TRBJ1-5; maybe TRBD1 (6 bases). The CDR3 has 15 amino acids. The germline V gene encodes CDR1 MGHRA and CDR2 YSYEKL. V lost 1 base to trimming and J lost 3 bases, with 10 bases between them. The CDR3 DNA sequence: TGCGCCAGCAGCCAAGGGGGGCAGGCCAATCAGCCCCAGCATTTT. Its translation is CASSQGGQANQPQHF.

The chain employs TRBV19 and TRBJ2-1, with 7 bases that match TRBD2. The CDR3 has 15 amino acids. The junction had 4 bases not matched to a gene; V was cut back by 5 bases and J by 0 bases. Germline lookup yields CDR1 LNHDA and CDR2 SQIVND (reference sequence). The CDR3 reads CASSPSGVSYNEQFF. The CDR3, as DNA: TGTGCCAGTAGTCCGAGCGGGGTCTCCTACAATGAGCAGTTCTTC.

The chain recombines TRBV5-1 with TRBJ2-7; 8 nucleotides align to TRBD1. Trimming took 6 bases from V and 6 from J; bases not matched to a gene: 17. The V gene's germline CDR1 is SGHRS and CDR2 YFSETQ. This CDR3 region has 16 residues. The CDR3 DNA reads TGCGCCAGCACAACCACTTTCCGGGACAGGACCTCCGAGCAGTACTTC. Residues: CASTTTFRDRTSEQYF.

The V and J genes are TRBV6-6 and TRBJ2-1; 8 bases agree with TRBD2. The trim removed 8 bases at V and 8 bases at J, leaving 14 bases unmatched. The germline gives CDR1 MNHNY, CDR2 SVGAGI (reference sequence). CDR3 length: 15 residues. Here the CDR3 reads CASLQRERGVYEQFF. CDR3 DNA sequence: TGTGCCAGCTTGCAGCGGGAGAGAGGGGTATATGAGCAGTTCTTC.

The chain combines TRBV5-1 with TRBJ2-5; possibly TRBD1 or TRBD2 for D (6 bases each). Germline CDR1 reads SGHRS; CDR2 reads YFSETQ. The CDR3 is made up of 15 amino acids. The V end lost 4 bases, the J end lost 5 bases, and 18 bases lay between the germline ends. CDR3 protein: CASSQSGGWRETQYF. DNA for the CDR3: TGCGCCAGCAGCCAGTCCGGGGGCTGGCGGGAGACCCAGTACTTC. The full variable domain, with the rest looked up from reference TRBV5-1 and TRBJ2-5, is KAGVTQTPRYLIKTRGQQVTLSCSPISGHRSVSWYQQTPGQGLQFLFEYFSETQRNKGNFPGRFSGRQFSNSRSEMNVSTLELGDSALYLCASSQSGGWRETQYFGPGTRLLVL.

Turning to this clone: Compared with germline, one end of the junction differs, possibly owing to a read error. The CDR3 protein is CASSNHLGGESEQFF. DNA for the CDR3: TGTGCTAGCAGTAACCACTTGGGAGGGGAGAGTGAGCAGTTCTTC. The rearrangement uses TRBV7-7 and TRBJ2-1; 7 nucleotides match TRBD2. The CDR3 has 15 amino acids. Germline CDR1 is SSHAT and CDR2 is FNYEAQ (reference sequence).

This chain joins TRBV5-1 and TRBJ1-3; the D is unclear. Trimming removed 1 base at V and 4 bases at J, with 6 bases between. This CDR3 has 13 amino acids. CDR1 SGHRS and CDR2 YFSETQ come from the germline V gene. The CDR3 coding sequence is TGCGCCAGCAGCTTGCAGGAGGGAAACACCATATATTTT. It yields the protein CASSLQEGNTIYF.

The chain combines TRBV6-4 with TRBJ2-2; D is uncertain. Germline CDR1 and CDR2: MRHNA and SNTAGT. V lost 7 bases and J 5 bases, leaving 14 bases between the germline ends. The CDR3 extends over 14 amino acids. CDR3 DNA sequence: TGTGCCAGCACGGCGGCTCCTGGGACCGGGGAGCTGTTTTTT. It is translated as CASTAAPGTGELFF.

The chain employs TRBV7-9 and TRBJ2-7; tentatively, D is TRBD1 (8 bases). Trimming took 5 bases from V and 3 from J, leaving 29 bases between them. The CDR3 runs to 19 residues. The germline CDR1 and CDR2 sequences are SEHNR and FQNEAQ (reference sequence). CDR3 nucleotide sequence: TGTGCCAGCAGCCGCCAGCCAAGCGGGACAGGCCGTGGGCACTACGAGCAGTACTTC. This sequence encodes CASSRQPSGTGRGHYEQYF.

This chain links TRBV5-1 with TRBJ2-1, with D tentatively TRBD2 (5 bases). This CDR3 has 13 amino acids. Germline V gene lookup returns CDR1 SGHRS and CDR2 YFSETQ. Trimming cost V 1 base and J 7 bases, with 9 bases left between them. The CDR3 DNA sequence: TGCGCCAGCAGCTTGATGTCGGGGAATGAGCAGTTCTTC. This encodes CASSLMSGNEQFF.

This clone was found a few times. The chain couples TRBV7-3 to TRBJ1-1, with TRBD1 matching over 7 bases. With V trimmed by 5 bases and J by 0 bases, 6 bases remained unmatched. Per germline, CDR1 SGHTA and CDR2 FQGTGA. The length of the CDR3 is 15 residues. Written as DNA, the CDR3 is TGTGCCAGCAGCCTTTCGACAGGGATGAACACTGAAGCTTTCTTT. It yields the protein CASSLSTGMNTEAFF.

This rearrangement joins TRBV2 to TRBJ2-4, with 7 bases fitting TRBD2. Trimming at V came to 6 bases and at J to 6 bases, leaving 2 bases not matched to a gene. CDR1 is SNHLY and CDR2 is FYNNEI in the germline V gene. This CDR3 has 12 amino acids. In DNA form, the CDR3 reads TGTGCCAGCAGGAGGGAGGGAAACATTCAGTACTTC. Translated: CASRREGNIQYF.

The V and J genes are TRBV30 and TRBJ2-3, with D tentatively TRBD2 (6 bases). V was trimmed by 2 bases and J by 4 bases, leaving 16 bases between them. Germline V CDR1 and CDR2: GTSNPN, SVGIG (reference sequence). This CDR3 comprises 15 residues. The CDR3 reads CAWSPGTSLADTQYF. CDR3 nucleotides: TGTGCCTGGAGTCCCGGGACTTCCTTAGCAGATACGCAGTATTTT.

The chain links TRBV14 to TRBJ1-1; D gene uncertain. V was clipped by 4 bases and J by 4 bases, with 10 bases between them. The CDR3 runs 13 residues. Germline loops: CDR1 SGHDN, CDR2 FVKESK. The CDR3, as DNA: TGTGCCAGCAGCCCCCGTGGTCCCACTGAAGCTTTCTTT. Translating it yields CASSPRGPTEAFF.

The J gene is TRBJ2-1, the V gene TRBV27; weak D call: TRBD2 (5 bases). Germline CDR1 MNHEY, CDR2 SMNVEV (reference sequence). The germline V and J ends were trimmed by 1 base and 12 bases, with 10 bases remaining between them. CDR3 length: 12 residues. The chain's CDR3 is CASSLLGEGQFF. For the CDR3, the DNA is TGTGCCAGCAGTTTATTGGGCGAGGGGCAGTTCTTC.

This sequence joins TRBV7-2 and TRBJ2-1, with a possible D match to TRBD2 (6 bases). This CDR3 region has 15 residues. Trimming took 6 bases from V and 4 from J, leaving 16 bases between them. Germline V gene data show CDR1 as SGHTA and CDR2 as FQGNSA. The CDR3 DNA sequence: TGTGCCAGCAGGGAGACCGGGACTTCTTACAATGAGCAGTTCTTC. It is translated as CASRETGTSYNEQFF.

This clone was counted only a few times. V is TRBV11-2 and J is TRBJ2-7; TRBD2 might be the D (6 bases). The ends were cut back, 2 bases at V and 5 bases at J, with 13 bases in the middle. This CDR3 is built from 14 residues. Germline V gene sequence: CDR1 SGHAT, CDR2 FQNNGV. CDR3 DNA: TGTGCCAGCAGCTTACTCCGGGGAGGCCACGAGCAGTACTTC. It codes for CASSLLRGGHEQYF.

CDR3 residues: CASSVGAGGAGELFF. CDR3 bases: TGTGCCAGCAGCGTAGGGGCAGGGGGCGCCGGGGAGCTGTTTTTT. The genes are TRBV9 and TRBJ2-2; 8 nucleotides match TRBD1. Unmatched junction bases numbered 4, after V lost 0 bases and J lost 6 bases. Germline V gene sequence: CDR1 SGDLS, CDR2 YYNGEE. This CDR3 contains 15 residues.

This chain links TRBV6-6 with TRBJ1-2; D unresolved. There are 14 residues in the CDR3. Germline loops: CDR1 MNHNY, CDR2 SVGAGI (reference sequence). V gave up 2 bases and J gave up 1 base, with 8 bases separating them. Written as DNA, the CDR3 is TGTGCCAGCAGTTACCTCGACGGTAACTATGGCTACACCTTC. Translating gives CASSYLDGNYGYTF.

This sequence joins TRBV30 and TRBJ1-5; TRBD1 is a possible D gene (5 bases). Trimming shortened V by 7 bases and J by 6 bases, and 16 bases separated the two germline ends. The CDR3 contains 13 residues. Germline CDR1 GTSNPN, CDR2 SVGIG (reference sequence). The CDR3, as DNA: TGTGCCTTCACTGGGGGGATCGGTCAGCCCCAGCATTTT. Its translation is CAFTGGIGQPQHF.

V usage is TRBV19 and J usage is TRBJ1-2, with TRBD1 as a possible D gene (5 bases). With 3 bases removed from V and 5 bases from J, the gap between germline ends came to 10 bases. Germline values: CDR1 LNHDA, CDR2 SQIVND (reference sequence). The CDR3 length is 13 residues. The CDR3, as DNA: TGTGCCAGTAGTATGCAGGGCTGGTATGGCTACACCTTC. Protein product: CASSMQGWYGYTF.

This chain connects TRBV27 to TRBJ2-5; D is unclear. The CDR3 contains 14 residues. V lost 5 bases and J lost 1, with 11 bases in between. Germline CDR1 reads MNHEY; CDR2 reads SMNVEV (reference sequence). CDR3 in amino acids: CASSTHSTQETQYF. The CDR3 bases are TGTGCCAGCAGTACTCACTCGACCCAAGAGACCCAGTACTTC.

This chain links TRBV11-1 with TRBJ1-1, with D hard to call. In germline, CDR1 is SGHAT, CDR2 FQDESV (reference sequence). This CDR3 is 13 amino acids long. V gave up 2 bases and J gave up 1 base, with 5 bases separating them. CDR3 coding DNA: TGTGCCAGCAGCTTATACGCGAACACTGAAGCTTTCTTT. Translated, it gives CASSLYANTEAFF. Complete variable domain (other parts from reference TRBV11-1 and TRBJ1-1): EAEVAQSPRYKITEKSQAVAFWCDPISGHATLYWYRQILGQGPELLVQFQDESVVDDSQLPKDRFSAERLKGVDSTLKIQPAELGDSAMYLCASSLYANTEAFFGQGTRLTVV.

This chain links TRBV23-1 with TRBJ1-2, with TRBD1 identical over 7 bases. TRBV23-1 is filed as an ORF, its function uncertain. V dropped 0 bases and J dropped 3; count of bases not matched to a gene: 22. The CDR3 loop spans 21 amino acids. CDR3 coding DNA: TGCGCCAGCAGTCAATCTCCAGGGGGAATTGACAGGGTGGTTCTGGACTATGGCTACACCTTC. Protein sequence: CASSQSPGGIDRVVLDYGYTF.

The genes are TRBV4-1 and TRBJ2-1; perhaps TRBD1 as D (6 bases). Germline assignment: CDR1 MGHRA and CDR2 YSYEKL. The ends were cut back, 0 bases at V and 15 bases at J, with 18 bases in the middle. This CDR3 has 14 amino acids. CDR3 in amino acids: CASSQDQVRGYWFF. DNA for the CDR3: TGCGCCAGCAGCCAAGATCAGGTCAGGGGTTATTGGTTCTTC.